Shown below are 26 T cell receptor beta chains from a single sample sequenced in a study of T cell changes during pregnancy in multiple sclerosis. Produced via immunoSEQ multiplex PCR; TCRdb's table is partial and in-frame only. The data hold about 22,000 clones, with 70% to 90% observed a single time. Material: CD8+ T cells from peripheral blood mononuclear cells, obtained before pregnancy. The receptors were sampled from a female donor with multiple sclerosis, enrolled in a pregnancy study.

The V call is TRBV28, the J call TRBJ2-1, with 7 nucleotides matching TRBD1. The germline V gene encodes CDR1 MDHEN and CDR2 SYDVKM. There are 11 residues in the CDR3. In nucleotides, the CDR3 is TGTGGGGTAGGGGGCAGGTATGAGCAGTTCTTC. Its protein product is CGVGGRYEQFF.

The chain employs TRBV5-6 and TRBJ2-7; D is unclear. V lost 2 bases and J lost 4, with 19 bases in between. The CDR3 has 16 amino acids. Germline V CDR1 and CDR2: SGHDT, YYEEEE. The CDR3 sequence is CASSFGARVPIYEQYF. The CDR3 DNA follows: TGTGCCAGCAGCTTCGGCGCTCGGGTTCCTATTTACGAGCAGTACTTC. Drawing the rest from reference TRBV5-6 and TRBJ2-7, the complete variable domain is DAGVTQSPTHLIKTRGQQVTLRCSPKSGHDTVSWYQQALGQGPQFIFQYYEEEERQRGNFPDRFSGHQFPNYSSELNVNALLLGDSALYLCASSFGARVPIYEQYFGPGTRLTVT.

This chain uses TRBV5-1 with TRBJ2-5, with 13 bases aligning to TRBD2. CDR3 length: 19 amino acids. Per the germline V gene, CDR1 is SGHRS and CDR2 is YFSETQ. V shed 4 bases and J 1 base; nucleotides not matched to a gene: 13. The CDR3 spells CASSGPGLAGALFQETQYF. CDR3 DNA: TGCGCCAGCAGCGGTCCTGGACTAGCGGGGGCACTATTCCAAGAGACCCAGTACTTC.

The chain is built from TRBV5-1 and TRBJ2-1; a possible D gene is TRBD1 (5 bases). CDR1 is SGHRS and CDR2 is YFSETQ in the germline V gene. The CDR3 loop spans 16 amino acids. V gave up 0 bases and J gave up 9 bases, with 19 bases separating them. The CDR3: CASSLATGHKDSEQFF. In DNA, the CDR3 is TGCGCCAGCAGCTTGGCCACAGGTCACAAGGATAGTGAGCAGTTCTTC.

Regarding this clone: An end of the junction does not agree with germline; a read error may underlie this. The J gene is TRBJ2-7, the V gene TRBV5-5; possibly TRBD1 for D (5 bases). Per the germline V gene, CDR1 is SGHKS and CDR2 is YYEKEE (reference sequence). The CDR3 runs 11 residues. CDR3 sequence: CASSLTGLRDF. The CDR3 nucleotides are TGTGCCAGCAGCCTCACAGGTCTCAGGGACTTC.

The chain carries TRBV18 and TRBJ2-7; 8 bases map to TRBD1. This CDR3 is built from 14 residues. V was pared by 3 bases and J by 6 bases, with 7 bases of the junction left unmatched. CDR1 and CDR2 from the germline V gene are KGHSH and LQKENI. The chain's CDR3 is CASSPYSTGVEQYF. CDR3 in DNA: TGTGCCAGCTCACCCTACTCGACAGGGGTCGAGCAGTACTTC.

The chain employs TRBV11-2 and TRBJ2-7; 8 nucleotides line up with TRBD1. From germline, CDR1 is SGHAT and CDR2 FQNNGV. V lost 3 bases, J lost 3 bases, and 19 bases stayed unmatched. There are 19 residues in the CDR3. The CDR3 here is CASSLVVSGGGSGDYEQYF. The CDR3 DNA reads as TGTGCCAGCAGCTTGGTGGTTTCAGGGGGCGGTAGCGGAGACTACGAGCAGTACTTC.

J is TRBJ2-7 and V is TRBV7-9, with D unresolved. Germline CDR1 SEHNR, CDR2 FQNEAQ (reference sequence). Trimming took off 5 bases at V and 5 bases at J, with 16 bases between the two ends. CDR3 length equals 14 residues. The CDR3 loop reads CASSERLSPHEQYF. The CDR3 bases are TGTGCCAGCAGCGAACGACTGAGCCCCCACGAGCAGTACTTC.

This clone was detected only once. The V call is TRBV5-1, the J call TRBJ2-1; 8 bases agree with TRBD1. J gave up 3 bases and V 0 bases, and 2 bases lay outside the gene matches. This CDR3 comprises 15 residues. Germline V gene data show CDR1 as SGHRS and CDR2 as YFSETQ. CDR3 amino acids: CASSLGTGGYNEQFF. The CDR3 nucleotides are TGCGCCAGCAGCTTGGGTACAGGGGGCTACAATGAGCAGTTCTTC.

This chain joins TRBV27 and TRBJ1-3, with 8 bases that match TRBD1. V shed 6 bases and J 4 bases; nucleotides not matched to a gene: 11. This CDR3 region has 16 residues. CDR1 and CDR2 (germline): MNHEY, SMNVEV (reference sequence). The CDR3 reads CASRLFGQGSGNTIYF. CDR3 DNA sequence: TGTGCCAGCAGACTCTTTGGACAGGGATCCGGAAACACCATATATTTT.

The CDR3 nucleotides are TGCGCCAGCAGTTCCGGGGCCTACGAGCAGTACTTC. Its protein product is CASSSGAYEQYF. The chain is built from TRBV5-1 and TRBJ2-7, with a weak D call TRBD2 (5 bases). V lost 5 bases and J 2 bases, leaving 8 bases between the germline ends. From germline, CDR1 is SGHRS and CDR2 YFSETQ. The CDR3 length is 12 residues.

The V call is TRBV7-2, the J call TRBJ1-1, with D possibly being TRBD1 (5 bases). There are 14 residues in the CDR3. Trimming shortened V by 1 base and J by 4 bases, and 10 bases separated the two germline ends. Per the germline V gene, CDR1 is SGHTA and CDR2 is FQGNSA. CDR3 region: CASSLVQGGTEAFF. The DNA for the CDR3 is TGTGCCAGCAGCTTAGTTCAGGGAGGCACTGAAGCTTTCTTT.

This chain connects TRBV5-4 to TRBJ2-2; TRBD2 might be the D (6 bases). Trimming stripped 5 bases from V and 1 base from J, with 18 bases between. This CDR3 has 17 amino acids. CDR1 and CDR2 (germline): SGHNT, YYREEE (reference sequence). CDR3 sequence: CASSFGWRAENTGELFF. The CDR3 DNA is TGTGCCAGCAGTTTTGGGTGGAGGGCGGAGAACACCGGGGAGCTGTTTTTT.

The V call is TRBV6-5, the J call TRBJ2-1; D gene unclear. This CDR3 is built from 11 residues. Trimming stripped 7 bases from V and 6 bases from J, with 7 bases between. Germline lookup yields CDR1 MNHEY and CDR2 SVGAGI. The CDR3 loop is CASTYSNEQFF. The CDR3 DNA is TGTGCCAGCACCTATTCCAATGAGCAGTTCTTC.

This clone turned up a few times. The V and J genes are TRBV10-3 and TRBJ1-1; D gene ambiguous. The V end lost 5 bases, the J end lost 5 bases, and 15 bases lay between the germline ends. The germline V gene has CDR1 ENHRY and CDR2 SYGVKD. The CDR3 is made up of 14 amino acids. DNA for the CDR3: TGTGCCATCAGTCTCCAACTTCGGAGGACTGAAGCTTTCTTT. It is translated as CAISLQLRRTEAFF.

The CDR3 spells CASSGLAGGGADTQYF. CDR3 in DNA: TGTGCCAGCAGTGGACTAGCGGGAGGGGGGGCAGATACGCAGTATTTT. The chain employs TRBV2 and TRBJ2-3; 14 bases are shared with TRBD2. CDR1 is SNHLY, CDR2 FYNNEI, per germline. Losses at the gene ends were 4 bases for V and 4 bases for J; bases not matched to a gene: 4. The CDR3 sequence is 16 residues long.

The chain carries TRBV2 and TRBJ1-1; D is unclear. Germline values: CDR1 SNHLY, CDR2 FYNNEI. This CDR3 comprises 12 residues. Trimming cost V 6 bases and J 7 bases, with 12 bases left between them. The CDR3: CASRDQVGEAFF. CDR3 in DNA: TGTGCCAGCAGAGATCAGGTTGGTGAAGCTTTCTTT.

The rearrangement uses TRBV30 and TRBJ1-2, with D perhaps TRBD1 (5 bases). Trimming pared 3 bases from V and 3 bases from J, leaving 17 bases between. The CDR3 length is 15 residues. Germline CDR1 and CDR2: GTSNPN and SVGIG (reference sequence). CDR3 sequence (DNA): TGTGCCTGGAGCACACCTGAGACGGGGGACTATGGCTACACCTTC. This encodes CAWSTPETGDYGYTF.

The CDR3: CASSLQPGQGGYEQYF. DNA of the CDR3: TGTGCCAGTAGCCTGCAGCCGGGACAAGGGGGTTACGAGCAGTACTTC. The chain uses TRBV19 and TRBJ2-7; maybe TRBD1 (6 bases). V shed 6 bases and J shed 4 bases, with 22 bases lying between them. CDR3 length: 16 residues. In germline, CDR1 is LNHDA, CDR2 SQIVND (reference sequence). The full variable domain, in which reference TRBV19 and TRBJ2-7 provide the parts outside the CDR3, is DGGITQSPKYLFRKEGQNVTLSCEQNLNHDAMYWYRQDPGQGLRLIYYSQIVNDFQKGDIAEGYSVSREKKESFPLTVTSAQKNPTAFYLCASSLQPGQGGYEQYFGPGTRLTVT.

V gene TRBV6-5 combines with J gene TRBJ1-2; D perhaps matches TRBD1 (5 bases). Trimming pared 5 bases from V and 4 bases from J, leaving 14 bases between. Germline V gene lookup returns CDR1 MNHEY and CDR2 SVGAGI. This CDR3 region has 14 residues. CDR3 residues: CASSPGVTPYGYTF. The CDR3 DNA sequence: TGTGCCAGCAGTCCGGGGGTGACCCCCTATGGCTACACCTTC.

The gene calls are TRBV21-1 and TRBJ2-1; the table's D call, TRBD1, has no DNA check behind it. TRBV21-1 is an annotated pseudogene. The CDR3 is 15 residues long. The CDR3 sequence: CASSKEGTIYNEQFF. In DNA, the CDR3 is TGTGCCAGCAGCAAAGAAGGGACAATCTACAATGAGCAGTTCTTC.

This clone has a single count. CDR3 sequence reads: CASSVGLLGQGIEQYF. The DNA of the CDR3 is TGTGCCAGCAGCGTAGGGTTATTGGGACAGGGGATCGAGCAGTACTTC. This rearrangement joins TRBV9 to TRBJ2-7, with 10 nucleotides matching TRBD1. Germline loops: CDR1 SGDLS, CDR2 YYNGEE. The CDR3 loop spans 16 amino acids. The trim removed 0 bases at V and 6 bases at J, leaving 9 bases unmatched.

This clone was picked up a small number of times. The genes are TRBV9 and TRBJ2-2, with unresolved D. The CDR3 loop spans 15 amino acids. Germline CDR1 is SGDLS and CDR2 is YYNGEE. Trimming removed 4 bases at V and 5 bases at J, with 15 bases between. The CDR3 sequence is CASSSEARNTGELFF. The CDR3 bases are TGTGCCAGCAGCTCCGAGGCTAGGAATACCGGGGAGCTGTTTTTT.

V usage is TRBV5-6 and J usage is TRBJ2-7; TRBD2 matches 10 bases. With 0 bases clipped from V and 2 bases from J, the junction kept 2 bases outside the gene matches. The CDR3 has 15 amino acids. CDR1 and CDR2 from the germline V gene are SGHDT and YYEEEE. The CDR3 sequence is CASSLGLAGAYEQYF. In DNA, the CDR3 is TGTGCCAGCAGCTTGGGGCTAGCGGGAGCCTACGAGCAGTACTTC.

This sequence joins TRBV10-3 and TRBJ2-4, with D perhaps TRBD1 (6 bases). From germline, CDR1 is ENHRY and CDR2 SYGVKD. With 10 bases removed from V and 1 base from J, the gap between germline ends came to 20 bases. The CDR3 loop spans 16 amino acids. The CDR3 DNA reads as TGTGCCACCTCCGGGACACGATATTCGGCCAAAAACATTCAGTACTTC. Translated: CATSGTRYSAKNIQYF.

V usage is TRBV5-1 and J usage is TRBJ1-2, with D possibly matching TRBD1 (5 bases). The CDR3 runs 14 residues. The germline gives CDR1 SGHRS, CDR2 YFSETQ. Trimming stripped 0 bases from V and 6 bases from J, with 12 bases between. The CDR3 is CASSLGRGWNGYTF. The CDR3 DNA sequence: TGCGCCAGCAGCTTGGGGAGGGGTTGGAATGGCTACACCTTC.